The entry that follows covers one T cell receptor (beta chain) sequence. This sample is part of a study of blood T cell repertoires in COVID-19. About the study: Donors in the United States, Italy and Spain gave samples during acute or convalescent COVID-19. PBMCs, B-cell-depleted T cells, or T cells were the source of the cDNA or gDNA that made up the material.

As originally analysed: Scientists estimated how many nucleated cells there were by amplifying reference gene primers. Profiled with immunoSEQ multiplex PCR; TCRdb holds only in-frame clones, not every one. That table furnishes V, J and clone size, whereas the DNA furnished D and trimming. The top ten hold around 1.3% of the sample, which has some 200,000 clones, approximately 86% seen once. Followed longitudinally, the Seattle patients had been enrolled during active infection. Germline loops: CDR1 MNHEY, CDR2 SVGEGT. The CDR3 is 14 amino acids. V gave up 5 bases and J gave up 9 bases, with 17 bases separating them.

This receptor was obtained from a woman in her twenties or thirties with COVID-19, enrolled during active disease. The sequencing input was peripheral blood. V and J are TRBV6-2 or TRBV6-3 and TRBJ2-1; a weak D match, TRBD2 (6 bases). The CDR3 sequence is CASSQAGRLGEQFF. The CDR3 nucleotides are TGTGCCAGCAGTCAAGCGGGCCGGTTAGGTGAGCAGTTCTTC.